This paragraph covers one T cell receptor beta chain sequence. The CDR3 is 13 amino acids. V lost 7 bases and J lost 5, with 12 bases in between. Germline V CDR1 and CDR2: SNHLY, FYNNEI. The data stem from a study of shared clonotypes between healthy human individuals. Some clones are missing from TCRdb's copy, which holds only in-frame ones; the method was immunoSEQ multiplex PCR. The data show 550,000 to 850,000 clones, with around 77% seen just once and roughly 1.8% held by the top ten. What was sequenced was memory CD4+ T cells sorted from blood. The subset denotes: CD45RA-negative fraction. The source is a woman aged 25 to 39 in good health. The chain carries TRBV2 and TRBJ2-1; TRBD2 is a possible D gene (6 bases). The CDR3 region has the DNA TGTGCCAGCACTTTAGGACTAAACAATGAGCAGTTCTTC. Its protein is CASTLGLNNEQFF. Full variable domain (rest looked up from reference TRBV2 and TRBJ2-1): EPEVTQTPSHQVTQMGQEVILRCVPISNHLYFYWYRQILGQKVEFLVSFYNNEISEKSEIFDDQFSVERPDGSNFTLKIRSTKLEDSAMYFCASTLGLNNEQFFGPGTRLTVL.